These 4 T cell receptor beta chains were sequenced from one sample in a study of breast tumors, draining lymph nodes, adjacent tissues (dated by TCRdb to about 2016). The method behind the library was multiplex PCR. Sequencing relied on an Illumina HiSeq 2000. TCRdb itself trimmed the public reads at Q25 with fastp, ran MiXCR and retained productive beta chains. Entries are consolidated by CDR3 protein sequence, retaining the most common genes and DNA. The sample contains about 130,000 distinct CDR3 sequences, 21% of them found a single time. The top ten constitute 2% to 2.5% of the sample. The axillary draining lymph nodes of breast cancer patients were the source of the lymph node samples. Sequencing was performed on axillary lymph node tissue. The receptors stem from a female donor with breast cancer. Some clones in this sample may be carry-over from other donors' samples.

This clonotype came up many times. The V and J genes are TRBV9 and TRBJ2-1; D unresolved. The CDR3 has 15 residues. The germline CDR1 and CDR2 sequences are SGDLS and YYNGEE. Trimming cost V 1 base and J 5 bases, with 13 bases left between them. CDR3 coding DNA: TGTGCCAGCAGCGTAACCTCCCGACTGGACAATGAGCAGTTCTTC. Translated: CASSVTSRLDNEQFF.

This clonotype has just a few counts. V gene TRBV28 combines with J gene TRBJ2-3; TRBD2 agrees at 14 bases. Germline V gives CDR1 MDHEN, CDR2 SYDVKM. V was pared by 6 bases and J by 4 bases, with 6 bases of the junction left unmatched. This CDR3 is built from 16 residues. In DNA form, the CDR3 reads TGTGCCAGCAGGACTAGCGGGAGGGCCAGGGCAGATACGCAGTATTTT. This codes for CASRTSGRARADTQYF.

Only one count was recorded for this clonotype. It may be a read error: a sequence one base away is much more abundant. The J gene is TRBJ1-5, the V gene TRBV5-5, with a possible D match to TRBD1 (5 bases). V lost 0 bases to trimming and J lost 1 base, with 8 bases between them. This CDR3 has 15 amino acids. Per the germline V gene, CDR1 is SGHKS and CDR2 is YYEKEE (reference sequence). The CDR3 loop reads CASSLGGESNQPQHF. The CDR3, as DNA: TGTGCCAGCAGCTTGGGGGGGGAGAGCAATCAGCCCCAGCATTTT. Combining the CDR3 with reference TRBV5-5 and TRBJ1-5 gives the whole variable domain DAGVTQSPTHLIKTRGQQVTLRCSPISGHKSVSWYQQVLGQGPQFIFQYYEKEERGRGNFPDRFSARQFPNYSSELNVNALLLGDSALYLCASSLGGESNQPQHFGDGTRLSIL.

This clonotype was counted at least ten times. This chain links TRBV2 with TRBJ1-4, with a possible D match to TRBD1 (6 bases). The CDR3 length is 14 residues. Germline values: CDR1 SNHLY, CDR2 FYNNEI. V shed 6 bases and J shed 4 bases, with 12 bases lying between them. CDR3 nucleotide sequence: TGTGCCAGCAGCTTACAGGGCTATAATGAAAAACTGTTTTTT. Translating gives CASSLQGYNEKLFF. Supplemented by reference TRBV2 and TRBJ1-4, the full variable domain reads EPEVTQTPSHQVTQMGQEVILRCVPISNHLYFYWYRQILGQKVEFLVSFYNNEISEKSEIFDDQFSVERPDGSNFTLKIRSTKLEDSAMYFCASSLQGYNEKLFFGSGTQLSVL.